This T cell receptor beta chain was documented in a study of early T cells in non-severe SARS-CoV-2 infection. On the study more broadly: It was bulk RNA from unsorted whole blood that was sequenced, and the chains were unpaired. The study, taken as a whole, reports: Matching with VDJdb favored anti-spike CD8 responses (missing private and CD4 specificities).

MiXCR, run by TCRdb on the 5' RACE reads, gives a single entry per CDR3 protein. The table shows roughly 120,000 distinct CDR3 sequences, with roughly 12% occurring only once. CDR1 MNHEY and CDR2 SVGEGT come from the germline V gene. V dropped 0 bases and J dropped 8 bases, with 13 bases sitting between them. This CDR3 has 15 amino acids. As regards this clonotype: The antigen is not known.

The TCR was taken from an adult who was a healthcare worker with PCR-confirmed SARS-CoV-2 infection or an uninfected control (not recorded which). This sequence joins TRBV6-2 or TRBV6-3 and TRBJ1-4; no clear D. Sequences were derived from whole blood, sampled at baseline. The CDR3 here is CASSYSIPDGEKLFF. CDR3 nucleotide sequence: TGTGCCAGCAGTTACTCGATTCCAGATGGGGAAAAACTGTTTTTT.